The 19 T cell receptor beta chains listed next were all sequenced from one sample in a study of blood T cell repertoires in COVID-19. The data were produced by immunoSEQ multiplex PCR, yet TCRdb's version contains in-frame clones alone and is incomplete. The top ten hold about 4.1% of the sample, which has around 270,000 clones, roughly 90% seen once. The sample consisted of peripheral blood. The receptors stem from a man aged 55 to 69 who had recovered from COVID-19.

The gene calls are TRBV7-2 and TRBJ1-5; D remains unclear. CDR1 is SGHTA and CDR2 is FQGNSA in the germline V gene. The CDR3 totals 16 residues. Trimming shortened V by 2 bases and J by 4 bases, and 15 bases separated the two germline ends. CDR3 coding DNA: TGTGCCAGCAGCTTAAGGTTTGTACAGCAGAATCAGCCCCAGCATTTT. Its translation: CASSLRFVQQNQPQHF.

V and J are TRBV6-5 and TRBJ1-5; tentatively, D is TRBD1 (5 bases). The V end lost 4 bases, the J end lost 7 bases, and 14 bases lay between the germline ends. CDR3 length equals 14 residues. CDR1 and CDR2 (germline): MNHEY, SVGAGI. The chain's CDR3 is CASSLGQKGQPQHF. CDR3 sequence (DNA): TGTGCCAGCAGTTTGGGCCAAAAGGGGCAGCCCCAGCATTTT.

The V and J genes are TRBV29-1 and TRBJ2-4; D ambiguous. Per the germline V gene, CDR1 is SQVTM and CDR2 is ANQGSEA. CDR3 length: 14 amino acids. V was cut by 2 bases and J by 0 bases, with 8 bases left in between. The CDR3 spells CSVETVVAKNIQYF. DNA of the CDR3: TGCAGCGTTGAAACAGTGGTAGCCAAAAACATTCAGTACTTC.

The chain uses TRBV18 and TRBJ1-3, with 7 nucleotides matching TRBD1. V shed 4 bases and J 4 bases; nucleotides not matched to a gene: 16. Per the germline V gene, CDR1 is KGHSH and CDR2 is LQKENI. The CDR3 consists of 18 residues. The CDR3 coding sequence is TGTGCCAGCTCACATGGGAAGACACGGGACAGTTACGGAAACACCATATATTTT. Its protein product is CASSHGKTRDSYGNTIYF.

This clone was seen just once. The chain's CDR3 is CASSKERFEQYF. The CDR3 nucleotides are TGTGCCAGTAGCAAGGAGAGATTCGAGCAGTACTTC. The chain is built from TRBV19 and TRBJ2-7; D is uncertain. The germline V gene has CDR1 LNHDA and CDR2 SQIVND (reference sequence). This CDR3 spans 12 amino acids. V gave up 6 bases and J gave up 6 bases, with 12 bases separating them.

The chain couples TRBV5-6 to TRBJ2-7; no clear D. The germline V gene encodes CDR1 SGHDT and CDR2 YYEEEE. The CDR3 consists of 13 residues. Trimming removed 0 bases at V and 1 base at J, with 5 bases between. The CDR3 DNA sequence: TGTGCCAGCAGCTTGGACGCGTCCTACGAGCAGTACTTC. This translates into CASSLDASYEQYF.

The V gene is TRBV7-9, the J gene TRBJ1-1; D is ambiguous. V was cut by 4 bases and J by 1 base, with 22 bases left in between. CDR1 is SEHNR, CDR2 FQNEAQ, per germline (reference sequence). This CDR3 contains 18 residues. The CDR3 DNA follows: TGTGCCAGCAGCTCACGAGCCTCGTCGGGTCCCGGGAACACTGAAGCTTTCTTT. Translating it yields CASSSRASSGPGNTEAFF.

J is TRBJ2-5 and V is TRBV6-1; TRBD2 agrees at 7 bases. J was trimmed by 13 bases and V by 2 bases; bases with no gene match: 10. Germline CDR1 is MNHNS and CDR2 is SASEGT. The CDR3 is made up of 13 amino acids. The CDR3, as DNA: TGTGCCAGCAGTGAACGGCGGGGGTCACCCGGGTACTTC. Protein product: CASSERRGSPGYF.

V is TRBV6-2 or TRBV6-3 and J is TRBJ2-3; TRBD2 agrees at 7 bases. CDR3 length equals 17 residues. CDR1 MNHEY and CDR2 SVGEGT come from the germline V gene. The V and J ends lost 2 bases and 2 bases, in that order; junction bases with no gene match: 10. CDR3 region: CASSYIRAGINTDTQYF. The CDR3 DNA reads TGTGCCAGCAGTTACATTCGAGCGGGGATCAACACAGATACGCAGTATTTT.

This rearrangement joins TRBV6-5 to TRBJ2-1; 7 bases align to TRBD1. The CDR3 runs 15 residues. J was trimmed by 0 bases and V by 7 bases; bases with no gene match: 6. Per the germline V gene, CDR1 is MNHEY and CDR2 is SVGAGI. Here the CDR3 DNA reads TGTGCCAGCACTTTACAGGGGAGCTCCTACAATGAGCAGTTCTTC. Translating gives CASTLQGSSYNEQFF.

The CDR3 reads CASSLRQGAEQYF. The CDR3 nucleotides are TGTGCCAGCAGCTTAAGACAGGGGGCCGAGCAGTACTTC. This chain links TRBV7-2 with TRBJ2-7; 10 positions match TRBD1. The trim removed 2 bases at V and 6 bases at J, leaving 1 base unmatched. This CDR3 has 13 amino acids. From germline, CDR1 is SGHTA and CDR2 FQGNSA.

V and J are TRBV7-2 and TRBJ2-5; unclear D gene. Trimming left V 3 bases short and J 2 bases short, with 13 bases between. CDR3 length: 15 amino acids. Germline loops: CDR1 SGHTA, CDR2 FQGNSA. In DNA form, the CDR3 reads TGTGCCAGCAGCTTGAGACTCCTCCAACAAGAGACCCAGTACTTC. Translating it yields CASSLRLLQQETQYF. Combining the CDR3 with reference TRBV7-2 and TRBJ2-5 gives the whole variable domain GAGVSQSPSNKVTEKGKDVELRCDPISGHTALYWYRQSLGQGLEFLIYFQGNSAPDKSGLPSDRFSAERTGGSVSTLTIQRTQQEDSAVYLCASSLRLLQQETQYFGPGTRLLVL.

The rearrangement links TRBV18 to TRBJ2-1; TRBD1 is a possible D gene (6 bases). The CDR3 contains 17 residues. The V gene lost 0 bases and the J gene lost 6 bases, with 18 bases spanning the gap. Germline CDR1 is KGHSH and CDR2 is LQKENI. DNA of the CDR3: TGTGCCAGCTCACCACCGTTGGGGGCCCTTGGGGGCAATGAGCAGTTCTTC. Amino acids: CASSPPLGALGGNEQFF. The complete variable domain, with remaining parts taken from reference TRBV18 and TRBJ2-1, reads NAGVMQNPRHLVRRRGQEARLRCSPMKGHSHVYWYRQLPEEGLKFMVYLQKENIIDESGMPKERFSAEFPKEGPSILRIQQVVRGDSAAYFCASSPPLGALGGNEQFFGPGTRLTVL.

This clone showed up just once. The rearrangement uses TRBV6-5 and TRBJ1-4; D remains ambiguous. The germline gives CDR1 MNHEY, CDR2 SVGAGI. With 2 bases removed from V and 7 bases from J, the gap between germline ends came to 8 bases. This CDR3 has 13 residues. CDR3 in DNA: TGTGCCAGCAGTTACGCGGTACTTGAAAAACTGTTTTTT. Residues: CASSYAVLEKLFF.

The rearrangement links TRBV5-6 to TRBJ2-7; 8 bases are a match to TRBD1. CDR3 length equals 15 residues. CDR1 is SGHDT, CDR2 YYEEEE, per germline. V shed 4 bases, J shed 4 bases, and the junction held 10 bases outside the gene matches. CDR3 residues: CASSVRTGPLYEQYF. In DNA form, the CDR3 reads TGTGCCAGCAGCGTAAGGACAGGGCCACTTTACGAGCAGTACTTC.

This clone was found once. The chain employs TRBV6-5 and TRBJ1-1; 7 positions agree with TRBD1. Per germline, CDR1 MNHEY and CDR2 SVGAGI. Trimming removed 8 bases from V and 5 bases from J; junction bases left unmatched: 8. The CDR3 contains 13 residues. CDR3 residues: CASSESGGTEAFF. The CDR3 bases are TGTGCCAGCTCCGAGTCAGGGGGGACTGAAGCTTTCTTT.

This rearrangement joins TRBV9 to TRBJ2-7; 7 bases match TRBD1. Germline CDR1 SGDLS, CDR2 YYNGEE. Unmatched junction bases numbered 11, after V lost 6 bases and J lost 5 bases. This CDR3 comprises 14 residues. In DNA, the CDR3 is TGTGCCAGCACCCCTGGGCCAGGGGGAAACGAGCAGTACTTC. Translating gives CASTPGPGGNEQYF.

This clone was seen a few times. V is TRBV7-2 and J is TRBJ1-2; the match to TRBD1 covers 10 bases. Germline V lookup: CDR1 SGHTA, CDR2 FQGNSA. The J segment lost 4 bases and the V segment lost 2 bases, leaving 10 bases of the junction unmatched. There are 17 residues in the CDR3. Written as DNA, the CDR3 is TGTGCCAGCAGCTTAACCGCGACAGGGGGCGCCAGCTATGGCTACACCTTC. This encodes CASSLTATGGASYGYTF.

The chain uses TRBV7-9 and TRBJ2-7; 7 bases match TRBD2. The CDR3 loop spans 14 amino acids. Germline CDR1 reads SEHNR; CDR2 reads FQNEAQ (reference sequence). V shed 6 bases and J 2 bases; nucleotides not matched to a gene: 7. The CDR3 spells CASSSGGTPYEQYF. The CDR3 coding sequence is TGTGCCAGCAGTTCCGGGGGGACCCCCTACGAGCAGTACTTC.